The source of this T cell receptor beta chain is a study of T cells in tuberculosis. At the level of the study: IGRA-negative adolescents, IGRA-positive adolescents with latent tuberculosis and adults with active tuberculosis formed this South African cohort.

Assay used: immunoSEQ multiplex PCR; TCRdb lists only in-frame clones, some missing. The repertoire holds about 23,000 clones, with approximately 97% as singletons. Tuberculin skin test and IGRA determined adolescents' latent tuberculosis status at entry. The receptor was derived from a donor between 10 and 29 years old with latent tuberculosis or without tuberculosis infection. Sequencing used PBMCs.

CDR3 residues: CASSPRENEQYF. DNA of the CDR3: TGTGCCAGCAGTCCGCGGGAGAACGAGCAGTACTTC. V is TRBV6-6 and J is TRBJ2-7, with 7 bases lining up with TRBD2. The CDR3 is 12 residues long. CDR1 is MNHNY, CDR2 SVGAGI, per germline (reference sequence). Germline trimming cut 5 bases from V and 5 bases from J; bases unmatched to any gene: 3.